This T cell receptor (beta chain) was retrieved from a study of cytomegalovirus exposure and HLA in healthy donors. Trimming removed 1 base from V and 0 bases from J; junction bases left unmatched: 5. Germline CDR1 SGHAT, CDR2 FQNNGV. This CDR3 is 17 amino acids long. Study-wide findings and caveats: Later on, a genetic analysis was performed. It linked a missense variant in DCLRE1C with V- and J-gene trimming of TCR beta.

With 60 Vbeta and 13 Jbeta primers, the PCR was carried out. Method: immunoSEQ multiplex PCR; TCRdb's copy keeps in-frame clones and lacks some. The sample comprises some 110,000 clones, 70% to 80% of which are singletons, and 2.5% to 3.5% rests with the top ten. Of note for this clone: No antigen is known for it.

The V and J genes are TRBV11-2 and TRBJ2-2; TRBD2 aligns across 7 bases. The clonotype was recovered from a woman younger than 35 in good health and CMV-seropositive. Material for sequencing was PBMCs. The CDR3 DNA is TGTGCCAGCAGCTTAGTCGGGCTAGCGGCGAACACCGGGGAGCTGTTTTTT. It codes for CASSLVGLAANTGELFF.